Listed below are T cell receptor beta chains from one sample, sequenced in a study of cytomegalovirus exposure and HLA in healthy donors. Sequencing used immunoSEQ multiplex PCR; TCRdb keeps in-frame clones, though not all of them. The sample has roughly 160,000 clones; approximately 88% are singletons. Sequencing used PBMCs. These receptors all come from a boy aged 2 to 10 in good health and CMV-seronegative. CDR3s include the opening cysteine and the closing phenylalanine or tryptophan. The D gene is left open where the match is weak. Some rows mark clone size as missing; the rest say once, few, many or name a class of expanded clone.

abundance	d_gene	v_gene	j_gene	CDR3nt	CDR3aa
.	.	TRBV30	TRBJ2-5	TGTGCCTTTGGACAGAGCCAAGAGACCCAGTACTTC	CAFGQSQETQYF
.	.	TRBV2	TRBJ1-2	TGTGCCAGCATTGGCAGGGCGGGAGGCTACACCTTC	CASIGRAGGYTF
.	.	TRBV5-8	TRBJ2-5	TGTGCCAGCCCCTACCCCCTAGCCGTCGGCGGTAGGACCCAGTACTTC	CASPYPLAVGGRTQYF
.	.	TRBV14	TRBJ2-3	TGTGCCAGCAGCCAGTTTCGGTTTCCAGATACGCAGTATTTT	CASSQFRFPDTQYF
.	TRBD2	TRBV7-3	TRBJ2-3	TGTGCCAGCAGCCAAGCGGGAGGTTCGGGAAATACGCAGTATTTT	CASSQAGGSGNTQYF
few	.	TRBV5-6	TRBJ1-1	TGTGCCAGCAGCTTGGTGGGCAGGTACAACACTGAAGCTTTCTTT	CASSLVGRYNTEAFF
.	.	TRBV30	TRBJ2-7	TGTGCCTGGAGTGTCGGGCTAGCGATGGACGAGCAGTACTTC	CAWSVGLAMDEQYF
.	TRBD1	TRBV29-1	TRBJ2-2	TGCAGCGCGTCCCGGGACAGGATTAACACCGGGGAGCTGTTTTTT	CSASRDRINTGELFF
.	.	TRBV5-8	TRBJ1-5	TGTGCCAGCAGCTTGGGTTATAGCAATCAGCCCCAGCATTTT	CASSLGYSNQPQHF
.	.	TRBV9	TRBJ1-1	TGTGCCAGCAGCCCCTCCCCGACACGAGAAGCTTTCTTT	CASSPSPTREAFF
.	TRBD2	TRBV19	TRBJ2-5	TGTGCCAGCAGACTCTGGGGGGGGATTGGAGAGACCCAGTACTTC	CASRLWGGIGETQYF
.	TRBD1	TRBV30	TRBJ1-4	TGTGCCTGGGGAAGACAGGGGAATGAAAAACTGTTTTTT	CAWGRQGNEKLFF
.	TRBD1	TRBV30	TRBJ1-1	TGTGCCTGGAGTCAAACCGACAGGGGGTATACTGAAGCTTTCTTT	CAWSQTDRGYTEAFF
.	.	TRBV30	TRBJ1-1	TGTGCCTTCGCAGGGGATACTGAAGCTTTCTTT	CAFAGDTEAFF
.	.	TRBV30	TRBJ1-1	TGTGCCTGGAGTTCCGGGAGGGGGGGTGAAGCTTTCTTT	CAWSSGRGGEAFF
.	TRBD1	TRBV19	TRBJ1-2	TGTGCCAGTAGTACCGGGACAGGGGGTCTCGATGGGGGCTACACCTTC	CASSTGTGGLDGGYTF
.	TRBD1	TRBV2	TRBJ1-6	TGTGCCAGCAGTGTCCGTTCCGGACAGGTTGTAAGCTCCTATAATTCACCCCTCCACTTT	CASSVRSGQVVSSYNSPLHF
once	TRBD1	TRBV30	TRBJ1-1	TGTGCCTGGAGGTTAGACAGGGAAGGCATGAACACTGAAGCTTTCTTT	CAWRLDREGMNTEAFF
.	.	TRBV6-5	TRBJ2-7	TGTGCCAGCAGCGGGGTCGGCTACGAGCAGTACTTC	CASSGVGYEQYF
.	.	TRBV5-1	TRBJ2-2	TGCGCCAGCAGCCCTGAGGGCGGGGAGCTGTTTTTT	CASSPEGGELFF
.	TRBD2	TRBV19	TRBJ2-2	TGTGCCAGTAGTCTCCGGACTAGCGGGAACACCGGGGAGCTGTTTTTT	CASSLRTSGNTGELFF
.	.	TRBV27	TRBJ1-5	TGTGCCAGCAGTTTTTCAGGACAGCCCCAGCATTTT	CASSFSGQPQHF
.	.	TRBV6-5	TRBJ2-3	TGTGCCAGCAGTTACCAGGGGGGAGTCGCAGATACGCAGTATTTT	CASSYQGGVADTQYF
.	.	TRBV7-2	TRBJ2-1	TGTGCCAGCAGCTCAGCGATCAGGGCAGGGGAGCAGTTCTTC	CASSSAIRAGEQFF
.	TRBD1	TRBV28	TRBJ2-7	TGTGCCTCAACCTCCGGGACAGACTACGAGCAGTACTTC	CASTSGTDYEQYF
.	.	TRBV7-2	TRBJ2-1	TGTGCCAGCAGCTTAGTGGGTGGGGCAGATGAGCAGTTCTTC	CASSLVGGADEQFF
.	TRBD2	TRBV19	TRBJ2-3	TGTGCCAGTAGTTTCCGTCGACTAGCGGGAGACACAGATACGCAGTATTTT	CASSFRRLAGDTDTQYF